This passage covers 26 T cell receptor beta chains from one sample sequenced in a study of monozygotic twins with inflammatory bowel disease. TCRdb reprocessed the 5' RACE reads, with one entry per CDR3 protein and no DNA. The sample totals 350,000 to 500,000 distinct CDR3 sequences. The specimen was blood. The receptors shown here come from a human donor with ulcerative colitis or Crohn's disease, or a healthy co-twin of an affected twin (not recorded which).

The chain uses TRBV7-6 and TRBJ2-2. The CDR3 is 13 residues long. Germline values: CDR1 SGHVS, CDR2 FNYEAQ. The CDR3: CASRTGWDGELFF. The full variable domain, rest sourced from reference TRBV7-6 and TRBJ2-2, is GAGVSQSPRYKVTKRGQDVALRCDPISGHVSLYWYRQALGQGPEFLTYFNYEAQQDKSGLPNDRFSAERPEGSISTLTIQRTEQRDSAMYRCASRTGWDGELFFGEGSRLTVL.

This rearrangement joins TRBV20-1 to TRBJ2-7; the TCRdb call, TRBD2, lacks DNA for checking. Germline V CDR1 and CDR2: DFQATT, SNEGSKA (reference sequence). The CDR3 covers 15 residues. CDR3 amino acids: CSAKGLAGKSGEQYF.

This rearrangement joins TRBV5-5 to TRBJ1-1; as DNA is missing, the TRBD1 call by TCRdb cannot be tested. CDR3 length equals 16 residues. CDR1 is SGHKS, CDR2 YYEKEE, per germline (reference sequence). The CDR3 loop reads CASSQTPGTENTEAFF.

The gene calls are TRBV4-1 and TRBJ2-3; TCRdb gives TRBD1 as the D gene, but with no DNA this cannot be confirmed. Germline-derived CDR1 and CDR2 are MGHRA and YSYEKL. CDR3 size: 17 residues. This CDR3 is CASSQAPGQGGTDTQYF.

V usage is TRBV7-9 and J usage is TRBJ2-2. The germline V gene has CDR1 SEHNR and CDR2 FQNEAQ (reference sequence). The CDR3 is made up of 15 amino acids. The chain's CDR3 is CASSLLRGNTGELFF.

The V and J genes are TRBV3-1 and TRBJ1-2; as DNA is missing, the TRBD1 call by TCRdb cannot be tested. Germline values: CDR1 LGHDT, CDR2 YNNKEL (reference sequence). CDR3 length: 16 residues. The CDR3 sequence is CASSQIGAATAYGYTF.

V usage is TRBV7-6 and J usage is TRBJ2-7; TCRdb lists TRBD2, though no DNA is available to test this call. This CDR3 region has 17 residues. Germline lookup yields CDR1 SGHVS and CDR2 FNYEAQ. CDR3 sequence reads: CASSPGVAGLKTYEQYF.

V gene TRBV7-8 combines with J gene TRBJ1-6. This CDR3 has 15 amino acids. Germline values: CDR1 SGHVS, CDR2 FQNEAQ. The CDR3 reads CASSLELSYNSPLHF.

The chain has TRBV6-5 and TRBJ1-2. The germline V gene has CDR1 MNHEY and CDR2 SVGAGI. The CDR3 totals 12 residues. CDR3 amino acids: CASRGANYGYTF.

V usage is TRBV7-2 and J usage is TRBJ2-5; without DNA, the TCRdb call of TRBD1 cannot be checked. Germline loops: CDR1 SGHTA, CDR2 FQGNSA. The CDR3 runs to 13 residues. The CDR3 protein is CASSRGQVETQYF.

V is TRBV12-3 or TRBV12-4 and J is TRBJ1-2; TCRdb returns TRBD1, unconfirmable since there is no DNA. CDR3 length: 13 amino acids. CDR3 in amino acids: CASRQGENYGYTF.

This rearrangement joins TRBV20-1 to TRBJ2-1; no DNA is available, so the TRBD2 call from TCRdb remains unchecked. CDR1 DFQATT and CDR2 SNEGSKA come from the germline V gene (reference sequence). The CDR3 covers 15 residues. The CDR3 sequence: CSARDYGGGGRKQFF.

The chain combines TRBV18 with TRBJ1-2. CDR1 and CDR2 (germline): KGHSH, LQKENI. This CDR3 contains 15 residues. This CDR3 reads CASSPPLNRNYGYTF.

The chain has TRBV7-6 and TRBJ2-2; TCRdb's D gene call, TRBD1, goes unchecked for lack of DNA. Germline loops: CDR1 SGHVS, CDR2 FNYEAQ. The CDR3 is 17 amino acids. CDR3 region: CASSLEPGQINTGELFF. The entire variable domain, with the rest obtained from reference TRBV7-6 and TRBJ2-2, is as follows: GAGVSQSPRYKVTKRGQDVALRCDPISGHVSLYWYRQALGQGPEFLTYFNYEAQQDKSGLPNDRFSAERPEGSISTLTIQRTEQRDSAMYRCASSLEPGQINTGELFFGEGSRLTVL.

The chain couples TRBV5-4 to TRBJ1-2; TCRdb reports TRBD1, a call that lacks DNA to check it against. The CDR3 covers 15 residues. Germline CDR1 SGHNT, CDR2 YYREEE (reference sequence). The CDR3 loop is CASSPGQGALHGYTF.

V and J are TRBV6-5 and TRBJ2-3; checking the TCRdb D call of TRBD1 is not possible without DNA. The CDR3 is made up of 15 amino acids. Per germline, CDR1 MNHEY and CDR2 SVGAGI. The CDR3 loop reads CASSYSGAKADTQYF.

The chain combines TRBV19 with TRBJ2-2; the D call of TRBD1 rests on TCRdb alone, since no DNA is present to check it. The CDR3 has 14 residues. Germline CDR1 LNHDA, CDR2 SQIVND (reference sequence). The CDR3 region is CASRSAGGFGELFF.

The CDR3: CASSHPTGTGELFF. The chain employs TRBV11-2 and TRBJ2-2; the D gene TCRdb calls, TRBD1, cannot be checked with no DNA. CDR3 size: 14 residues. Germline loops: CDR1 SGHAT, CDR2 FQNNGV.

The J gene is TRBJ2-7, the V gene TRBV4-1. Germline V gives CDR1 MGHRA, CDR2 YSYEKL. This CDR3 has 14 residues. This chain's CDR3 is CASSQPGSSYEQYF.

The V and J genes are TRBV4-3 and TRBJ1-4. CDR1 LGHNA and CDR2 YSLEER come from the germline V gene. The CDR3 sequence is 15 residues long. The CDR3 reads CASSQQARTNEKLFF.

This chain connects TRBV20-1 to TRBJ1-6; the TCRdb call, TRBD1, lacks DNA for checking. CDR3 length: 13 residues. The germline V gene has CDR1 DFQATT and CDR2 SNEGSKA (reference sequence). The chain's CDR3 is CSARGTGGGPLHF.

The genes are TRBV29-1 and TRBJ2-2; TCRdb selects TRBD1, and the lack of DNA leaves this call unchecked. The V gene's germline CDR1 is SQVTM and CDR2 ANQGSEA. This CDR3 region has 14 residues. The CDR3 sequence: CSAPGTGVTGELFF.

This chain uses TRBV11-2 with TRBJ2-3; the TCRdb D gene call, TRBD2, has no DNA to confirm it. The CDR3 totals 18 residues. Germline V lookup: CDR1 SGHAT, CDR2 FQNNGV. The CDR3 protein is CASSSAAGTSGFTDTQYF.

The chain is built from TRBV7-2 and TRBJ2-3. Germline loops: CDR1 SGHTA, CDR2 FQGNSA. There are 14 residues in the CDR3. The CDR3 reads CASSLAIRTDTQYF. The full variable domain, its missing parts supplied by reference TRBV7-2 and TRBJ2-3, is GAGVSQSPSNKVTEKGKDVELRCDPISGHTALYWYRQSLGQGLEFLIYFQGNSAPDKSGLPSDRFSAERTGGSVSTLTIQRTQQEDSAVYLCASSLAIRTDTQYFGPGTRLTVL.

The rearrangement links TRBV12-3 or TRBV12-4 to TRBJ1-2; there is no DNA to check the TCRdb D call of TRBD1. The CDR3 sequence is 14 residues long. The CDR3 loop reads CASSPVGGWNGYTF.

The rearrangement joins TRBV19 to TRBJ2-5. The CDR3 is made up of 14 amino acids. CDR1 and CDR2 from the germline V gene are LNHDA and SQIVND (reference sequence). The CDR3: CASSKTANQETQYF.